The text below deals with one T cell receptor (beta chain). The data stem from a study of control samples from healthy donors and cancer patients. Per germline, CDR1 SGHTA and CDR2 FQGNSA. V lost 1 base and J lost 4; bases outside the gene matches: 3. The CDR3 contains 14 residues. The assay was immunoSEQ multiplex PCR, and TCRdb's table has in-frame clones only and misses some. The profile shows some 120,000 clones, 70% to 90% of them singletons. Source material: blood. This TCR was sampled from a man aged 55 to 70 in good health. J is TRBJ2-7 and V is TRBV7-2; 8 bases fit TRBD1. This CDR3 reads CASSLVTGVYEQYF. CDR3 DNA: TGTGCCAGCAGCTTAGTGACAGGGGTTTACGAGCAGTACTTC. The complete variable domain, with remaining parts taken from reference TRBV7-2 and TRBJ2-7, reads GAGVSQSPSNKVTEKGKDVELRCDPISGHTALYWYRQSLGQGLEFLIYFQGNSAPDKSGLPSDRFSAERTGGSVSTLTIQRTQQEDSAVYLCASSLVTGVYEQYFGPGTRLTVT.